This entry lists 30 T cell receptor beta chains sequenced from one sample in a study of lymphopenia after photon versus proton radiotherapy. Sequencing used immunoSEQ multiplex PCR; TCRdb keeps in-frame clones, though not all of them. The sample includes about 29,000 clones, roughly 87% of them seen just once. The sample in question was peripheral blood, obtained from a patient treated with proton-based radiotherapy. Receptors originate from a woman in her sixties or seventies with cholangiocarcinoma. Some clones in this sample may be carry-over from other donors' samples.

The gene calls are TRBV9 and TRBJ1-2; perhaps TRBD1 as D (6 bases). Trimming left V 4 bases short and J 2 bases short, with 9 bases between. The CDR3 loop spans 13 amino acids. CDR1 is SGDLS, CDR2 YYNGEE, per germline. The CDR3 loop reads CASSQGRNYGYTF. CDR3 nucleotide sequence: TGTGCCAGCAGCCAGGGGAGGAACTATGGCTACACCTTC.

The rearrangement uses TRBV6-1 and TRBJ1-1, with a possible D match to TRBD1 (5 bases). The CDR3 covers 14 residues. Trimming took 8 bases from V and 3 from J, leaving 16 bases between them. Germline V gene data show CDR1 as MNHNS and CDR2 as SASEGT. CDR3 nucleotides: TGTGCCAGCGAACGACCGGGGCTAGACACTGAAGCTTTCTTT. Translated, it gives CASERPGLDTEAFF.

The table lists this clone with a count of one. The CDR3 is CASSPLTGRDYYREKLFF. As DNA, the CDR3 is TGTGCCAGCAGCCCCTTGACAGGGAGGGATTACTATCGTGAAAAACTGTTTTTT. The chain recombines TRBV7-8 with TRBJ1-4; 7 bases agree with TRBD1. Trimming removed 5 bases from V and 7 bases from J; junction bases left unmatched: 19. The CDR3 has 18 amino acids. CDR1 and CDR2 from the germline V gene are SGHVS and FQNEAQ.

The chain employs TRBV2 and TRBJ1-2, with D unresolved. Germline loops: CDR1 SNHLY, CDR2 FYNNEI. The length of the CDR3 is 16 residues. V gave up 4 bases and J gave up 6 bases, with 21 bases separating them. Here the CDR3 reads CASSGQPTTKSHGYTF. CDR3 bases: TGTGCCAGCAGTGGCCAGCCAACAACAAAAAGCCATGGCTACACCTTC.

The rearrangement joins TRBV7-8 to TRBJ1-5, with 9 bases matching TRBD1. CDR3 length: 17 amino acids. Trimming took 2 bases from V and 2 from J; bases not matched to a gene: 7. Germline V gene lookup returns CDR1 SGHVS and CDR2 FQNEAQ. CDR3 sequence reads: CASSLIVWDRGNQPQHF. CDR3 bases: TGTGCCAGCAGCTTAATTGTTTGGGACAGGGGCAATCAGCCCCAGCATTTT.

V usage is TRBV5-4 and J usage is TRBJ2-3, with D hard to call. The CDR3 consists of 13 residues. Germline V gene lookup returns CDR1 SGHNT and CDR2 YYREEE (reference sequence). Trimming shortened V by 0 bases and J by 4 bases, and 6 bases separated the two germline ends. CDR3 sequence reads: CASSLDMADTQYF. Written as DNA, the CDR3 is TGTGCCAGCAGCTTGGATATGGCAGATACGCAGTATTTT.

This clone was detected a few times. This rearrangement joins TRBV5-6 to TRBJ2-7; D is unresolved. Trimming removed 0 bases at V and 5 bases at J, with 12 bases between. CDR1 is SGHDT and CDR2 is YYEEEE in the germline V gene. The CDR3 has 14 amino acids. CDR3 sequence (DNA): TGTGCCAGCAGCTTGGAAGGGTCGGGCCACGAGCAGTACTTC. Its protein is CASSLEGSGHEQYF.

The CDR3 DNA reads as TGTGCCATCAGTACACTTAATCAAGAGACCCAGTACTTC. This gives the protein CAISTLNQETQYF. V is TRBV10-3 and J is TRBJ2-5; D is unresolved. The V gene's germline CDR1 is ENHRY and CDR2 SYGVKD. The CDR3 runs 13 residues. V was pared by 5 bases and J by 2 bases, with 9 bases between.

This chain links TRBV19 with TRBJ1-1; maybe TRBD1 (6 bases). V dropped 4 bases and J dropped 2 bases, with 8 bases sitting between them. CDR3 size: 13 residues. Germline CDR1 is LNHDA and CDR2 is SQIVND (reference sequence). The DNA for the CDR3 is TGTGCCAGTAGTAGGGGGCGCAACACTGAAGCTTTCTTT. As protein: CASSRGRNTEAFF.

This chain connects TRBV7-8 to TRBJ2-5; 11 bases line up with TRBD2. Looked up from germline, CDR1 is SGHVS and CDR2 is FQNEAQ. There are 17 residues in the CDR3. With V trimmed by 0 bases and J by 3 bases, 6 bases remained unmatched. DNA of the CDR3: TGTGCCAGCAGCTTAGCGTTAGCGGGAGGGCCGGAAGAGACCCAGTACTTC. This translates into CASSLALAGGPEETQYF.

The J gene is TRBJ1-1, the V gene TRBV7-8, with TRBD1 as a possible D gene (5 bases). Deletions cut 5 bases from V and 6 bases from J, with 19 bases between. The CDR3 is 15 amino acids. Germline loops: CDR1 SGHVS, CDR2 FQNEAQ. CDR3: CASSRLVGWGAEAFF. The DNA for the CDR3 is TGTGCCAGCAGCCGGTTGGTGGGATGGGGCGCTGAAGCTTTCTTT.

The gene calls are TRBV7-2 and TRBJ2-7, with D possibly matching TRBD2 (5 bases). Germline CDR1 is SGHTA and CDR2 is FQGNSA. The CDR3 has 13 residues. V shed 1 base and J shed 4 bases, with 8 bases lying between them. The CDR3 loop is CASSLVEGYEQYF. DNA of the CDR3: TGTGCCAGCAGCTTAGTAGAGGGATACGAGCAGTACTTC.

In DNA form, the CDR3 reads TGCAGCGTTGGAAGTTGGAACACTGAAGCTTTCTTT. This codes for CSVGSWNTEAFF. The chain is built from TRBV29-1 and TRBJ1-1, with D unresolved. V lost 4 bases and J 1 base, leaving 7 bases between the germline ends. Germline V gene sequence: CDR1 SQVTM, CDR2 ANQGSEA. There are 12 residues in the CDR3.

The chain links TRBV18 to TRBJ1-2; 7 bases match TRBD1. The CDR3 covers 19 residues. The V gene's germline CDR1 is KGHSH and CDR2 LQKENI. V trimming: 1 base; J trimming: 4 bases; junction bases outside the gene matches: 18. The CDR3 coding sequence is TGTGCCAGCTCACCACAGCCTCCACCCCAACAGGGGCCGGGCTATGGCTACACCTTC. Its protein product is CASSPQPPPQQGPGYGYTF.

The genes are TRBV4-2 and TRBJ2-7; TRBD2 matches 7 bases. This CDR3 contains 17 residues. The J segment lost 6 bases and the V segment lost 0 bases, leaving 14 bases of the junction unmatched. Germline CDR1 is LGHNA and CDR2 is YNFKEQ. The CDR3 coding sequence is TGTGCCAGCAGCCAAGATCTCACCCGGGACTACCTTCGCGAGCAGTACTTC. It codes for CASSQDLTRDYLREQYF.

This CDR3 reads CASSTGATDLKYGYTF. The CDR3 DNA reads as TGTGCCAGCAGTACAGGGGCGACGGATCTAAAGTATGGCTACACCTTC. This chain joins TRBV2 and TRBJ1-2; 7 positions agree with TRBD1. With V trimmed by 5 bases and J by 5 bases, 14 bases remained unmatched. The CDR3 spans 16 residues. Per the germline V gene, CDR1 is SNHLY and CDR2 is FYNNEI.

The chain couples TRBV2 to TRBJ2-7; D tentatively fits TRBD1 or TRBD2 (6 bases each). V lost 0 bases and J 6 bases, leaving 9 bases between the germline ends. The germline V gene encodes CDR1 SNHLY and CDR2 FYNNEI. CDR3 length equals 13 residues. The CDR3 DNA sequence: TGTGCCAGCAGTGAAGCTGAGGGGGGCGAGCAGTACTTC. Residues: CASSEAEGGEQYF.

J is TRBJ1-2 and V is TRBV30; D unclear. This CDR3 has 16 amino acids. V shed 0 bases and J shed 5 bases, with 19 bases lying between them. CDR1 and CDR2 from the germline V gene are GTSNPN and SVGIG (reference sequence). The CDR3 sequence is CAWSVMAIRFGYGYTF. In nucleotides, the CDR3 is TGTGCCTGGAGTGTAATGGCGATCCGGTTCGGTTATGGCTACACCTTC. Full variable domain (missing parts from reference TRBV30 and TRBJ1-2): SQTIHQWPATLVQPVGSPLSLECTVEGTSNPNLYWYRQAAGRGLQLLFYSVGIGQISSEVPQNLSASRPQDRQFILSSKKLLLSDSGFYLCAWSVMAIRFGYGYTFGSGTRLTVV.

The chain recombines TRBV14 with TRBJ1-1; D gene ambiguous. V gave up 5 bases and J gave up 0 bases, with 16 bases separating them. CDR3 size: 16 residues. Germline V CDR1 and CDR2: SGHDN, FVKESK. Here the CDR3 reads CASSAGRYFMNTEAFF. The CDR3 DNA reads as TGTGCCAGCAGCGCCGGGCGGTACTTTATGAACACTGAAGCTTTCTTT.

On this clone itself: The identical CDR3 is also encoded by other nucleotide sequences in the sample. The J gene is TRBJ2-7, the V gene TRBV7-2; D is ambiguous. Germline-derived CDR1 and CDR2 are SGHTA and FQGNSA. V dropped 1 base and J dropped 4 bases, with 8 bases sitting between them. The CDR3 is 13 residues long. CDR3 sequence: CASSLEAEYEQYF. In DNA form, the CDR3 reads TGTGCCAGCAGCTTAGAGGCTGAATACGAGCAGTACTTC.

This clone was observed a handful of times. V and J are TRBV29-1 and TRBJ1-2; perhaps TRBD1 as D (5 bases). CDR1 SQVTM and CDR2 ANQGSEA come from the germline V gene. The length of the CDR3 is 11 residues. Trimming pared 6 bases from V and 8 bases from J, leaving 13 bases between. In nucleotides, the CDR3 is TGCAGCGTCAGGACATATAACGGCTACACCTTC. It specifies CSVRTYNGYTF. Full variable domain (outside the CDR3, taken from reference TRBV29-1 and TRBJ1-2): SAVISQKPSRDICQRGTSLTIQCQVDSQVTMMFWYRQQPGQSLTLIATANQGSEATYESGFVIDKFPISRPNLTFSTLTVSNMSPEDSSIYLCSVRTYNGYTFGSGTRLTVV.

This clone appeared once. The gene calls are TRBV5-1 and TRBJ1-4; D is possibly TRBD1 (5 bases). The CDR3 covers 14 residues. V dropped 5 bases and J dropped 6 bases, with 14 bases sitting between them. The germline V gene encodes CDR1 SGHRS and CDR2 YFSETQ. CDR3 DNA sequence: TGCGCCAGCAGTAAATCAGGGTCTGATGAAAAACTGTTTTTT. It is translated as CASSKSGSDEKLFF.

The V call is TRBV10-2, the J call TRBJ2-3; D gene ambiguous. This CDR3 comprises 15 residues. The V gene's germline CDR1 is WSHSY and CDR2 SAAADI. Trimming pared 4 bases from V and 4 bases from J, leaving 15 bases between. In DNA form, the CDR3 reads TGCGCCAGCAGTGGGTTCCGGACGCCAGCAGATACGCAGTATTTT. This translates into CASSGFRTPADTQYF.

This clone counts as medium-sized. V gene TRBV11-2 combines with J gene TRBJ2-1; TRBD1 agrees at 7 bases. With V trimmed by 4 bases and J by 7 bases, 13 bases remained unmatched. Per the germline V gene, CDR1 is SGHAT and CDR2 is FQNNGV. This CDR3 region has 16 residues. The CDR3 sequence: CASSSPFGTAGNEQFF. For the CDR3, the DNA is TGTGCCAGCAGCTCCCCGTTCGGGACAGCTGGGAATGAGCAGTTCTTC.

The chain's CDR3 is CASSLWPTSGYQETQYF. CDR3 sequence (DNA): TGCGCCAGCAGCCTCTGGCCGACTAGCGGATACCAAGAGACCCAGTACTTC. The chain has TRBV4-3 and TRBJ2-5; 9 bases align to TRBD2. With V trimmed by 4 bases and J by 0 bases, 9 bases remained unmatched. Germline V gene data show CDR1 as LGHNA and CDR2 as YSLEER. This CDR3 region has 17 residues.

This chain links TRBV18 with TRBJ1-2; 10 bases fit TRBD1. CDR1 and CDR2 from the germline V gene are KGHSH and LQKENI. The CDR3 is made up of 15 amino acids. J lost 2 bases, V lost 5 bases, and 5 bases had no gene match. The CDR3 region has the DNA TGTGCCAGCTCAAAGGACAGGGGGAAAAACTATGGCTACACCTTC. Its protein product is CASSKDRGKNYGYTF.

In DNA, the CDR3 is TGTGCCTGGAGTCCGGATACCTACGAGCAGTACTTC. Amino acid sequence: CAWSPDTYEQYF. This rearrangement joins TRBV30 to TRBJ2-7; D gene ambiguous. The CDR3 has 12 residues. V lost 2 bases and J lost 2, with 7 bases in between. Germline CDR1 reads GTSNPN; CDR2 reads SVGIG (reference sequence).

The table lists this clone with a count of one. This rearrangement joins TRBV5-1 to TRBJ1-1; 7 bases match TRBD1. The length of the CDR3 is 14 residues. In germline, CDR1 is SGHRS, CDR2 YFSETQ. J gave up 3 bases and V 5 bases, and 7 bases lay outside the gene matches. CDR3: CASRRSGGDTEAFF. As DNA, the CDR3 is TGCGCCAGCAGGCGGTCAGGGGGGGACACTGAAGCTTTCTTT.

This clone was seen only a few times. For the CDR3, the DNA is TGTGCCAGCAGCTCACCGTATGGCTACACCTTC. This translates into CASSSPYGYTF. V gene TRBV5-4 combines with J gene TRBJ1-2; D uncertain. The V end lost 3 bases, the J end lost 5 bases, and 5 bases lay between the germline ends. CDR3 length: 11 residues. CDR1 and CDR2 from the germline V gene are SGHNT and YYREEE (reference sequence).

This rearrangement joins TRBV7-6 to TRBJ1-5; no firm D call. The germline gives CDR1 SGHVS, CDR2 FNYEAQ. V was shortened by 1 base and J by 4 bases, with 8 bases between the two germline ends. The CDR3 totals 14 residues. This CDR3 is CASSLDPGNQPQHF. CDR3 nucleotides: TGTGCCAGCAGCTTAGATCCGGGAAATCAGCCCCAGCATTTT.